This is a list of T cell receptor beta chains from one sample in a study of blood T cell repertoires in COVID-19. Profiling relied on immunoSEQ multiplex PCR, and the TCRdb table lists in-frame clones only, not all of them. Of some 240,000 clones detected, around 81% appear once; the ten largest clones hold around 7.5%. The sample consisted of peripheral blood. These TCRs come from a woman of 80 years or more with COVID-19, enrolled during active disease. Each CDR3 is given with its conserved first and last residue. The D gene is left open where the match is weak. Expanded clones get a size class; other rows say once, few or many, or leave the size out.

D: NA
V: TRBV27
J: TRBJ1-5
size: NA
DNA: TGTGCCAGCAGTTTAACGGGGGGTCGTAATCAGCCCCAGCATTTT
CDR3: CASSLTGGRNQPQHF

D: NA
V: TRBV25-1
J: TRBJ1-3
size: NA
DNA: TGTGCCAGCAGTTCCACACAGGGAAACTCTGGAAACACCATATATTTT
CDR3: CASSSTQGNSGNTIYF

D: NA
V: TRBV5-1
J: TRBJ2-1
size: NA
DNA: TGCGCCAGCAGCGACACAGGGTTAACCAATGAGCAGTTCTTC
CDR3: CASSDTGLTNEQFF

D: NA
V: TRBV12-3/TRBV12-4
J: TRBJ1-2
size: NA
DNA: TGTGCCAGCAGTTTTTCAGGGAATGGCTACACCTTC
CDR3: CASSFSGNGYTF

D: TRBD1
V: TRBV9
J: TRBJ1-1
size: NA
DNA: TGTGCCAGCAGCTTATCAACCCGACAGGGGCATGAAGCTTTCTTT
CDR3: CASSLSTRQGHEAFF

D: NA
V: TRBV12-2
J: TRBJ1-1
size: NA
DNA: TGTGCAAGTCGCCTAGGGAGGGGACAGATTGTGAGTTTCTTT
CDR3: CASRLGRGQIVSFF

D: NA
V: TRBV19
J: TRBJ2-2
size: few
DNA: TGTGCCAGTAGTATTACCGGGAGAATAACCGGGGAGCTGTTTTTT
CDR3: CASSITGRITGELFF

D: NA
V: TRBV28
J: TRBJ1-5
size: NA
DNA: TGTGCCAGCAGGCTGGCCGGGGGGTATAGCAATCAGCCCCAGCATTTT
CDR3: CASRLAGGYSNQPQHF

D: TRBD1
V: TRBV9
J: TRBJ1-1
size: once
DNA: TGTGCCAGCAGCGTAGGTATCAGGGGGCCGTGGACTGAAGCTTTCTTT
CDR3: CASSVGIRGPWTEAFF

D: NA
V: TRBV6-5
J: TRBJ2-7
size: NA
DNA: TGTGCCAGCATCGTCGGGACAACGAATCTCGAGCAGTACTTC
CDR3: CASIVGTTNLEQYF

D: TRBD2
V: TRBV4-1
J: TRBJ2-1
size: NA
DNA: TGCGCCAGCAGCCAAGTAAGGCTAGCGGGGGGGGGTAAGCAGTTCTTC
CDR3: CASSQVRLAGGGKQFF

D: NA
V: TRBV6-2/TRBV6-3
J: TRBJ1-2
size: NA
DNA: TGTGCCAGCAGTTATGGAGGGAACTATGGCTACACCTTC
CDR3: CASSYGGNYGYTF

D: NA
V: TRBV24-1
J: TRBJ2-3
size: NA
DNA: TGTGCCACCAGGTCGGCAGGGGCAGATACGCAGTATTTT
CDR3: CATRSAGADTQYF

D: TRBD1
V: TRBV15
J: TRBJ1-6
size: NA
DNA: TGTGCCACCAGCAGAGGATTTACGGCAGGGGGAGCTTTTTCACCCCTCCACTTT
CDR3: CATSRGFTAGGAFSPLHF

D: TRBD2
V: TRBV7-8
J: TRBJ2-5
size: few
DNA: TGTGCCAGCAGCTCCTGGACTAGTGGGGAGACCCAGTACTTC
CDR3: CASSSWTSGETQYF

D: NA
V: TRBV12-3/TRBV12-4
J: TRBJ1-4
size: NA
DNA: TGTGCCAGCAGTTTGTGGGCAGATGAAAAACTGTTTTTT
CDR3: CASSLWADEKLFF

D: NA
V: TRBV4-1
J: TRBJ2-5
size: NA
DNA: TGCGCCAGCAGCCAAGCGGGAGACCACGGGGTCGAGACCCAGTACTTC
CDR3: CASSQAGDHGVETQYF

D: NA
V: TRBV3-1/TRBV3-2
J: TRBJ2-7
size: NA
DNA: TGTGCCAGCAGCCCCGAATCCAGGGTCTCCTACGAGCAGTACTTC
CDR3: CASSPESRVSYEQYF

D: NA
V: TRBV11-2
J: TRBJ2-7
size: once
DNA: TGTGCCAGCAGCATCGACAGAATAGACGAGCAGTACTTC
CDR3: CASSIDRIDEQYF

D: NA
V: TRBV11-1
J: TRBJ1-4
size: NA
DNA: TGTGCCAGCAGCTTCGGTCCTAGTAATGAAAAACTGTTTTTT
CDR3: CASSFGPSNEKLFF

D: TRBD1
V: TRBV5-6
J: TRBJ2-7
size: NA
DNA: TGTGCCAGCAGCTGGGGGACAGGGAGGGAGCAGTACTTC
CDR3: CASSWGTGREQYF

D: NA
V: TRBV7-2
J: TRBJ2-1
size: NA
DNA: TGTGCCAGCAGCTTAGGAGCCTACAATGAGCAGTTCTTC
CDR3: CASSLGAYNEQFF

D: NA
V: TRBV5-4
J: TRBJ1-2
size: few
DNA: TGTGCCAGCAGCTTGCCGGGTTTTAACTATGGCTACACCTTC
CDR3: CASSLPGFNYGYTF

D: TRBD2
V: TRBV7-9
J: TRBJ2-7
size: NA
DNA: TGTGCCGCGGGGGATGGGGAGCAGTACTTC
CDR3: CAAGDGEQYF

D: TRBD1
V: TRBV6-5
J: TRBJ2-2
size: NA
DNA: TGTGCCAGCCGCTGGACAGGGCCCACCGGGGAGCTGTTTTTT
CDR3: CASRWTGPTGELFF

D: NA
V: TRBV3-1/TRBV3-2
J: TRBJ2-1
size: NA
DNA: TGTGCCAGCAGCCCCAAGCGGAAGAGCTCCTACAATGAGCAGTTCTTC
CDR3: CASSPKRKSSYNEQFF

D: TRBD1
V: TRBV2
J: TRBJ1-5
size: many
DNA: TGTGCCAGCAAGGGGACAGGGCTAAGGCCCCAGCATTTT
CDR3: CASKGTGLRPQHF

D: TRBD1
V: TRBV9
J: TRBJ1-1
size: NA
DNA: TGTGCCAGCAGCGTAGGACAGGGCTACTTGAACACTGAAGCTTTCTTT
CDR3: CASSVGQGYLNTEAFF

D: TRBD2
V: TRBV29-1
J: TRBJ2-7
size: NA
DNA: TGCAGCGTTGAGCCGGGGGAGGGTTACGAGCAGTACTTC
CDR3: CSVEPGEGYEQYF

D: NA
V: TRBV7-2
J: TRBJ2-1
size: NA
DNA: TGTGCCAGCAGCCTCCCGTACGGTGAGCAGTTCTTC
CDR3: CASSLPYGEQFF

D: NA
V: TRBV7-2
J: TRBJ1-4
size: NA
DNA: TGTGCCAGCAGCTCTCAGGGGATAGGGGAAAAACTGTTTTTT
CDR3: CASSSQGIGEKLFF

D: NA
V: TRBV27
J: TRBJ1-5
size: NA
DNA: TGTGCCAGCAGCCAAACAGGGAAACAGCCCCAGCATTTT
CDR3: CASSQTGKQPQHF

D: NA
V: TRBV7-9
J: TRBJ1-2
size: NA
DNA: TGTGCCAGCAGCTTAGTATACAGGGAGCTCTATGGCTACACCTTC
CDR3: CASSLVYRELYGYTF

D: NA
V: TRBV2
J: TRBJ1-4
size: NA
DNA: TGTGCCAGCAGGGCCAGGGAGGTGGTCGAAAAACTGTTTTTT
CDR3: CASRAREVVEKLFF

D: NA
V: TRBV12-3/TRBV12-4
J: TRBJ1-5
size: NA
DNA: TGTGCCAGCACCCTAGATAGCAATCAGCCCCAGCATTTT
CDR3: CASTLDSNQPQHF

D: NA
V: TRBV2
J: TRBJ2-7
size: NA
DNA: TGTGCCAGCACCATCGATATAGGGGGGGGCTACGAGCAGTACTTC
CDR3: CASTIDIGGGYEQYF

D: NA
V: TRBV19
J: TRBJ1-2
size: NA
DNA: TGTGCCAGCCAGACAGGAAACTATGGCTACACCTTC
CDR3: CASQTGNYGYTF

D: NA
V: TRBV19
J: TRBJ1-2
size: NA
DNA: TGTGCCAGTAGTATCCCACAGGCCAAACCCTATGGCTACACCTTC
CDR3: CASSIPQAKPYGYTF

D: TRBD2
V: TRBV6-1
J: TRBJ2-1
size: NA
DNA: TGTGCCAGCAGTGAGAGGACTAGCGGGGGGGCCGGGCAGTTCTTC
CDR3: CASSERTSGGAGQFF

D: NA
V: TRBV6-6
J: TRBJ1-1
size: NA
DNA: TGTGCCAGCAGTCCGCAACAGGTTACTGAAGCTTTCTTT
CDR3: CASSPQQVTEAFF

D: TRBD2
V: TRBV19
J: TRBJ2-5
size: once
DNA: TGTGCCAGTAGTATAGGGACTAGCGGGGGGCAAGAGACCCAGTACTTC
CDR3: CASSIGTSGGQETQYF

D: TRBD1
V: TRBV30
J: TRBJ1-2
size: NA
DNA: TGTGCCTGGGTAAGGGACAGGCCGAAGGGCTACACCTTC
CDR3: CAWVRDRPKGYTF

D: TRBD2
V: TRBV6-5
J: TRBJ2-3
size: few
DNA: TGTGCCAGCATGGCGGGCGGGGGAGATACGCAGTATTTT
CDR3: CASMAGGGDTQYF

D: TRBD1
V: TRBV14
J: TRBJ1-6
size: few
DNA: TGTGCCAGCAGCCGAGGACAGGGAGTAAATAATTCACCCCTCCACTTT
CDR3: CASSRGQGVNNSPLHF

D: TRBD2
V: TRBV7-9
J: TRBJ2-1
size: NA
DNA: TGTGCCAGCACCTCTGGCGGGAGTGGGGCAGGTGAGCAGTTCTTC
CDR3: CASTSGGSGAGEQFF

D: NA
V: TRBV12-3/TRBV12-4
J: TRBJ1-1
size: few
DNA: TGTGCCAGCAGTTTCAGGATGAACACTGAAGCTTTCTTT
CDR3: CASSFRMNTEAFF